The 17 T cell receptor beta chains below all came from one sample that was sequenced in a study of radiation and T cells in renal cell carcinoma (dated by TCRdb to 2020 to 2022). In the paper's terms, the time point label means: blood 4 weeks post-SBRT, at nephrectomy. The label giving this sample's treatment or condition can be read as: 15 Gy SBRT to primary tumor, nephrectomy 4 weeks later. Library method: the immunoSEQ multiplex PCR assay. The table comes from immuneACCESS by way of TCRdb, which keeps in-frame sequences with V and J called. Part of the clones is missing from these tables; in studies checked, under half for an unresolved V gene and the rest for unknown reasons. This sample comprises 60,000 to 95,000 clones, roughly 83% of them detected only once. Around 2.5% of the sample comes from the top ten. Sequenced material: blood, taken from a patient whose treatment included radiotherapy and nephrectomy. These receptors were obtained from an older woman with renal cell carcinoma.

The V gene is TRBV2, the J gene TRBJ1-2, with D unresolved. Germline-derived CDR1 and CDR2 are SNHLY and FYNNEI. The V end was cut by 6 bases, the J end by 2 bases, with 13 bases between. The CDR3 runs 14 residues. CDR3 nucleotide sequence: TGTGCCAGCAGGGCGACCCTTGGGAACTATGGCTACACCTTC. Residues: CASRATLGNYGYTF. The variable domain in full, completed from reference TRBV2 and TRBJ1-2, reads EPEVTQTPSHQVTQMGQEVILRCVPISNHLYFYWYRQILGQKVEFLVSFYNNEISEKSEIFDDQFSVERPDGSNFTLKIRSTKLEDSAMYFCASRATLGNYGYTFGSGTRLTVV.

This clone was detected many times. This sequence joins TRBV6-1 and TRBJ2-1; D is uncertain. Trimming removed 9 bases from V and 0 bases from J, with 9 bases in between. Germline V gene lookup returns CDR1 MNHNS and CDR2 SASEGT. This CDR3 has 13 residues. CDR3 DNA sequence: TGTGCCAGTGAATCAGGCTCCTACAATGAGCAGTTCTTC. Residues: CASESGSYNEQFF.

CDR3 sequence (DNA): TGTGCCATCAGTGAGACGAGAACGGGACTGACCTATTACGAGCAGTACTTC. This gives the protein CAISETRTGLTYYEQYF. The V gene is TRBV10-3, the J gene TRBJ2-7; D might be TRBD2 (6 bases). The CDR3 is 17 amino acids. CDR1 is ENHRY, CDR2 SYGVKD, per germline. Trimming took 2 bases from V and 4 from J, leaving 21 bases between them.

The rearrangement links TRBV27 to TRBJ2-7; 10 positions match TRBD2. Germline trimming cut 8 bases from V and 3 bases from J; bases unmatched to any gene: 4. The CDR3 has 13 residues. The germline V gene has CDR1 MNHEY and CDR2 SMNVEV (reference sequence). This CDR3 reads CASGLAGGYEQYF. CDR3 nucleotide sequence: TGTGCCAGCGGGTTAGCGGGGGGCTACGAGCAGTACTTC.

This chain joins TRBV28 and TRBJ1-1, with D maybe TRBD1 (6 bases). The CDR3 is 15 amino acids. The germline V and J ends were trimmed by 8 bases and 2 bases, with 18 bases remaining between them. Germline loops: CDR1 MDHEN, CDR2 SYDVKM. The DNA for the CDR3 is TGTGCCAGCCTACAAGGAGGACAGTTCAACACTGAAGCTTTCTTT. Encoded protein: CASLQGGQFNTEAFF.

This chain links TRBV30 with TRBJ1-4; perhaps TRBD1 as D (5 bases). Germline-derived CDR1 and CDR2 are GTSNPN and SVGIG (reference sequence). There are 13 residues in the CDR3. Deletions cut 3 bases from V and 6 bases from J, with 11 bases between. CDR3 sequence (DNA): TGTGCCTGGAGCGGGACGGCTCATGAAAAACTGTTTTTT. Translating gives CAWSGTAHEKLFF.

The CDR3 protein is CASSRDGSGGYGYTF. The CDR3 nucleotides read TGTGCCAGTAGTAGAGATGGATCAGGCGGGTATGGCTACACCTTC. The V and J genes are TRBV19 and TRBJ1-2; no clear D. This CDR3 is 15 amino acids long. CDR1 is LNHDA and CDR2 is SQIVND in the germline V gene (reference sequence). Trimming stripped 4 bases from V and 5 bases from J, with 17 bases between.

The chain is built from TRBV6-6 and TRBJ1-1; 8 nucleotides match TRBD1. In germline, CDR1 is MNHNY, CDR2 SVGAGI (reference sequence). The CDR3 is 15 amino acids. V trimming: 2 bases; J trimming: 1 base; junction bases outside the gene matches: 3. The CDR3 loop reads CASSYTGTGNTEAFF. The CDR3 nucleotides are TGTGCCAGCAGTTACACGGGGACAGGGAACACTGAAGCTTTCTTT.

This chain links TRBV7-3 with TRBJ1-6; D gene uncertain. The V gene lost 4 bases and the J gene lost 7 bases, with 17 bases spanning the gap. CDR1 is SGHTA, CDR2 FQGTGA, per germline. The CDR3 has 16 residues. The CDR3 nucleotides read TGTGCCAGCAGCTCCAACGGGCGGGTGGAGAATTCACCCCTCCACTTT. This encodes CASSSNGRVENSPLHF.

V is TRBV4-3 and J is TRBJ1-2, with 11 bases that match TRBD1. The V gene end was trimmed by 3 bases and the J gene end by 7 bases; junction bases not matched to a gene: 7. Germline V gives CDR1 LGHNA, CDR2 YSLEER. There are 15 residues in the CDR3. CDR3 DNA sequence: TGCGCCAGCAGCCATTTTCTGGGACAGGGGGGTGGCTACACCTTC. Translation: CASSHFLGQGGGYTF.

The rearrangement links TRBV10-1 to TRBJ2-5; 7 bases match TRBD1. V trimming: 2 bases; J trimming: 5 bases; junction bases outside the gene matches: 2. The CDR3 length is 13 residues. Germline values: CDR1 WNHNN, CDR2 SYGVQD (reference sequence). This CDR3 is CASSEVRGETQYF. CDR3 DNA: TGCGCCAGCAGTGAGGTCAGGGGGGAGACCCAGTACTTC.

This clone showed up just once. The V gene is TRBV28, the J gene TRBJ2-6; D may be TRBD1 or TRBD2 (5 bases each). The CDR3 consists of 15 residues. Germline assignment: CDR1 MDHEN and CDR2 SYDVKM. Trimming took off 8 bases at V and 0 bases at J, with 11 bases between the two ends. CDR3 residues: CASRDESSGANVLTF. The CDR3 DNA is TGTGCCAGCCGGGACGAAAGCTCTGGGGCCAACGTCCTGACTTTC.

The chain uses TRBV19 and TRBJ2-6, with D tentatively TRBD2 (6 bases). Trimming stripped 6 bases from V and 3 bases from J, with 15 bases between. CDR1 and CDR2 (germline): LNHDA, SQIVND (reference sequence). The CDR3 extends over 16 amino acids. The CDR3 here is CASSVPRDFGANVLTF. The DNA for the CDR3 is TGTGCCAGTAGCGTACCCCGGGACTTTGGGGCCAACGTCCTGACTTTC.

This chain joins TRBV29-1 and TRBJ1-2; TRBD1 is a possible D gene (6 bases). V dropped 6 bases and J dropped 4 bases, with 18 bases sitting between them. CDR3 length: 14 residues. Germline assignment: CDR1 SQVTM and CDR2 ANQGSEA. The CDR3 DNA sequence: TGCAGCGTACTTCCGGGGGGCGCTATCTATGGCTACACCTTC. Protein product: CSVLPGGAIYGYTF.

The genes are TRBV27 and TRBJ2-3; 10 nucleotides agree with TRBD2. Germline assignment: CDR1 MNHEY and CDR2 SMNVEV (reference sequence). The CDR3 is 14 amino acids. V lost 10 bases, J lost 3 bases, and 7 bases stayed unmatched. CDR3 sequence: CATSPGLATDTQYF. The CDR3 DNA sequence: TGTGCCACCTCCCCGGGACTAGCGACAGATACGCAGTATTTT.

The sample holds a few counts of this clone. The rearrangement links TRBV6-6 to TRBJ1-5; D unclear. The CDR3 runs 13 residues. V dropped 1 base and J dropped 0 bases, with 1 base sitting between them. The germline V gene has CDR1 MNHNY and CDR2 SVGAGI (reference sequence). CDR3 amino acids: CASSYYSNQPQHF. The CDR3 nucleotides are TGTGCCAGCAGTTACTATAGCAATCAGCCCCAGCATTTT.

This chain connects TRBV7-2 to TRBJ1-1; 7 bases map to TRBD1. V lost 5 bases, J lost 0 bases, and 3 bases stayed unmatched. The CDR3 is 14 amino acids. Germline-derived CDR1 and CDR2 are SGHTA and FQGNSA. In nucleotides, the CDR3 is TGTGCCAGCAGCCTAGGGGGCATGAACACTGAAGCTTTCTTT. It specifies CASSLGGMNTEAFF.